The 22 T cell receptor beta chains presented below share a single source sample, sequenced in a study of control samples from healthy donors and cancer patients. Profiling relied on immunoSEQ multiplex PCR, and the TCRdb table lists in-frame clones only, not all of them. The sample lists 85,000 to 100,000 clones, approximately 93% occurring once. Sample: blood. The receptors derive from a man between 18 and 29 years old in good health.

This chain joins TRBV15 and TRBJ2-6; D gene uncertain. Trimming shortened V by 0 bases and J by 2 bases, and 2 bases separated the two germline ends. CDR1 and CDR2 (germline): LNHNV, YYDKDF (reference sequence). This CDR3 is built from 14 residues. In DNA, the CDR3 is TGTGCCACCAGCAGAGACACTGGGGCCAACGTCCTGACTTTC. This encodes CATSRDTGANVLTF.

The chain carries TRBV9 and TRBJ1-1; a possible D gene is TRBD1 (5 bases). The CDR3 has 16 amino acids. CDR1 and CDR2 from the germline V gene are SGDLS and YYNGEE. Trimming removed 0 bases at V and 4 bases at J, with 16 bases between. The chain's CDR3 is CASSVGYWAGRTEAFF. The CDR3 coding sequence is TGTGCCAGCAGCGTAGGATACTGGGCAGGGCGCACTGAAGCTTTCTTT.

The chain combines TRBV3-1 (or the pseudogene TRBV3-2) with TRBJ2-2; D uncertain. Trimming stripped 0 bases from V and 3 bases from J, with 11 bases between. This CDR3 has 16 residues. Germline CDR1 is LGHDT and CDR2 is YNNKEL (reference sequence). CDR3 in DNA: TGTGCCAGCAGCCAAGATCGGGTCACCTACACCGGGGAGCTGTTTTTT. It is translated as CASSQDRVTYTGELFF.

This sequence joins TRBV6-2 or TRBV6-3 and TRBJ2-3, with 10 bases aligning to TRBD1. The junction had 5 bases not matched to a gene; V was cut back by 2 bases and J by 6 bases. The CDR3 covers 15 residues. Germline CDR1 is MNHEY and CDR2 is SVGEGT. CDR3 sequence (DNA): TGTGCCAGCAGTTACCCGACAGGGGGCAAGGATACGCAGTATTTT. It encodes CASSYPTGGKDTQYF.

The chain combines TRBV6-5 with TRBJ1-5, with D perhaps TRBD1 (6 bases). Germline V CDR1 and CDR2: MNHEY, SVGAGI. The V gene lost 5 bases and the J gene lost 3 bases, with 14 bases spanning the gap. The CDR3 loop spans 15 amino acids. CDR3 in amino acids: CASSNLGGFNQPQHF. The CDR3 DNA follows: TGTGCCAGCAGTAACCTAGGGGGTTTCAATCAGCCCCAGCATTTT.

The chain recombines TRBV29-1 with TRBJ2-7, with D possibly TRBD1 on 5 matching bases. The V end lost 1 base, the J end lost 4 bases, and 11 bases lay between the germline ends. Germline V gene sequence: CDR1 SQVTM, CDR2 ANQGSEA. The CDR3 runs 13 residues. CDR3 DNA: TGCAGCGTTGAAGGAGGACACCCTTACGAGCAGTACTTC. Its translation: CSVEGGHPYEQYF.

The gene calls are TRBV6-5 and TRBJ2-7; the D gene is possibly TRBD2 (6 bases). V lost 8 bases to trimming and J lost 4 bases, with 12 bases between them. Germline-derived CDR1 and CDR2 are MNHEY and SVGAGI. CDR3 length: 12 amino acids. As DNA, the CDR3 is TGTGCCAGCCGGGACTGGGCGTACGAGCAGTACTTC. This encodes CASRDWAYEQYF.

The rearrangement links TRBV6-5 to TRBJ1-2; possibly TRBD1 for D (6 bases). V lost 6 bases to trimming and J lost 4 bases, with 18 bases between them. The CDR3 consists of 15 residues. Germline V gives CDR1 MNHEY, CDR2 SVGAGI. CDR3 DNA: TGTGCCAGCAGCGGGGGGCAAAGCGGCCCCTATGGCTACACCTTC. It encodes CASSGGQSGPYGYTF.

This rearrangement joins TRBV30 to TRBJ1-1; possibly TRBD1 for D (6 bases). The germline CDR1 and CDR2 sequences are GTSNPN and SVGIG (reference sequence). Trimming removed 3 bases from V and 4 bases from J, with 21 bases in between. CDR3 length equals 16 residues. The CDR3 bases are TGTGCCTGGAGACCTACCCCCGCAGGGGTGGGCACTGAAGCTTTCTTT. This codes for CAWRPTPAGVGTEAFF.

Of note for this clone: The sample has other DNA sequences that encode this CDR3 too. This chain uses TRBV13 with TRBJ2-2; the D is unclear. From germline, CDR1 is PRHDT and CDR2 FYEKMQ (reference sequence). The CDR3 sequence is 12 residues long. Trimming removed 4 bases from V and 2 bases from J, with 2 bases in between. CDR3 DNA sequence: TGTGCCAGCAGCTCAAACACCGGGGAGCTGTTTTTT. It encodes CASSSNTGELFF. Full variable domain (remainder filled in from reference TRBV13 and TRBJ2-2): AAGVIQSPRHLIKEKRETATLKCYPIPRHDTVYWYQQGPGQDPQFLISFYEKMQSDKGSIPDRFSAQQFSDYHSELNMSSLELGDSALYFCASSSNTGELFFGEGSRLTVL.

V gene TRBV19 combines with J gene TRBJ1-2, with D perhaps matching TRBD1 (5 bases). CDR1 is LNHDA and CDR2 is SQIVND in the germline V gene (reference sequence). V was pared by 0 bases and J by 8 bases, with 13 bases between. The CDR3 sequence is 14 residues long. For the CDR3, the DNA is TGTGCCAGTAGTATAGATCGGGGCAGTGGCGGCTACACCTTC. It specifies CASSIDRGSGGYTF.

The V and J genes are TRBV6-1 and TRBJ2-3, with D perhaps matching TRBD2 (5 bases). From germline, CDR1 is MNHNS and CDR2 SASEGT. Trimming pared 1 base from V and 5 bases from J, leaving 10 bases between. The CDR3 loop spans 14 amino acids. CDR3 DNA sequence: TGTGCCAGCAGTGAAGGCGGGCGCAAAGATACGCAGTATTTT. Protein product: CASSEGGRKDTQYF.

The chain links TRBV7-2 to TRBJ1-1; D gene ambiguous. Germline-derived CDR1 and CDR2 are SGHTA and FQGNSA. Trimming stripped 1 base from V and 7 bases from J, with 10 bases between. The CDR3 has 13 amino acids. Written as DNA, the CDR3 is TGTGCCAGCAGCTTAGGTTACAGCGATGAAGCTTTCTTT. Encoded protein: CASSLGYSDEAFF. The variable domain in full, completed from reference TRBV7-2 and TRBJ1-1, reads GAGVSQSPSNKVTEKGKDVELRCDPISGHTALYWYRQSLGQGLEFLIYFQGNSAPDKSGLPSDRFSAERTGGSVSTLTIQRTQQEDSAVYLCASSLGYSDEAFFGQGTRLTVV.

V gene TRBV6-5 combines with J gene TRBJ2-7, with 11 bases matching TRBD1. The length of the CDR3 is 14 residues. CDR1 and CDR2 from the germline V gene are MNHEY and SVGAGI. V lost 2 bases to trimming and J lost 6 bases; unmatched junction nucleotides: 3. The CDR3 sequence: CASSYGTGGTEQYF. The CDR3 DNA reads as TGTGCCAGCAGTTACGGGACAGGGGGAACCGAGCAGTACTTC.

The chain couples TRBV3-1 (or the pseudogene TRBV3-2) to TRBJ2-1; D unresolved. Trimming took off 1 base at V and 1 base at J, with 8 bases between the two ends. CDR1 LGHDT and CDR2 YNNKEL come from the germline V gene (reference sequence). The CDR3 has 15 residues. CDR3 protein: CASSQGTDSYNEQFF. CDR3 nucleotide sequence: TGTGCCAGCAGCCAAGGCACAGATTCCTACAATGAGCAGTTCTTC.

The rearrangement links TRBV27 to TRBJ1-2; TRBD1 aligns across 10 bases. CDR1 and CDR2 from the germline V gene are MNHEY and SMNVEV (reference sequence). The CDR3 spans 15 residues. Unmatched junction bases numbered 6, after V lost 5 bases and J lost 3 bases. In DNA form, the CDR3 reads TGTGCCAGCAGTCTCCGGGACAGGGGCGACTATGGCTACACCTTC. Amino acid sequence: CASSLRDRGDYGYTF.

This clone was counted a single time. The chain is built from TRBV6-5 and TRBJ2-1, with D possibly being TRBD2 (5 bases). This CDR3 spans 15 amino acids. CDR1 is MNHEY, CDR2 SVGAGI, per germline. V was cut by 7 bases and J by 3 bases, with 16 bases left in between. This chain's CDR3 is CASTKDSSDYNEQFF. For the CDR3, the DNA is TGTGCCAGCACGAAGGATAGTAGCGACTACAATGAGCAGTTCTTC.

The chain employs TRBV9 and TRBJ2-1; D possibly uses TRBD1 or TRBD2 (5 bases each). Trimming left V 3 bases short and J 9 bases short, with 13 bases between. The CDR3 is made up of 13 amino acids. Germline CDR1 is SGDLS and CDR2 is YYNGEE. The CDR3: CASSEAKRGEQFF. The CDR3, as DNA: TGTGCCAGCAGCGAAGCTAAGAGGGGTGAGCAGTTCTTC.

J is TRBJ2-5 and V is TRBV5-6; tentatively, D is TRBD2 (5 bases). The ends were cut back, 3 bases at V and 2 bases at J, with 14 bases in the middle. The CDR3 totals 15 residues. Germline V lookup: CDR1 SGHDT, CDR2 YYEEEE. Here the CDR3 reads CASSSNPGRQETQYF. CDR3 DNA sequence: TGTGCCAGCAGCTCCAACCCGGGGAGACAAGAGACCCAGTACTTC.

This clone appeared a single time. The chain links TRBV27 to TRBJ1-2; D is perhaps TRBD1 (6 bases). The ends were cut back, 4 bases at V and 4 bases at J, with 16 bases in the middle. The CDR3 has 15 amino acids. Per the germline V gene, CDR1 is MNHEY and CDR2 is SMNVEV (reference sequence). This chain's CDR3 is CASSYRGRISYGYTF. The CDR3 nucleotides read TGTGCCAGCAGTTACCGGGGGCGGATCAGCTATGGCTACACCTTC.

This rearrangement joins TRBV5-1 to TRBJ1-5, with unresolved D. Trimming cost V 1 base and J 2 bases, with 10 bases left between them. The CDR3 runs to 15 residues. CDR1 SGHRS and CDR2 YFSETQ come from the germline V gene. This chain's CDR3 is CASSLLPGGNQPQHF. DNA for the CDR3: TGCGCCAGCAGCTTGCTTCCCGGGGGCAATCAGCCCCAGCATTTT.

The V and J genes are TRBV4-1 and TRBJ1-1; no definite D call. Germline CDR1 is MGHRA and CDR2 is YSYEKL. CDR3 length: 14 amino acids. Trimming took off 5 bases at V and 6 bases at J, with 16 bases between the two ends. The CDR3 sequence: CASSLSRREPEAFF. The CDR3 nucleotides are TGCGCCAGCAGCTTATCACGGAGGGAGCCTGAAGCTTTCTTT.